The sequence of this T cell receptor beta chain was determined in a study of blood T cell repertoires in COVID-19. Study at large: Spain, Italy and the United States supplied samples that represented acute and convalescent COVID-19. The cDNA or gDNA used as material had been derived from T cells, B-cell-depleted T cells, or PBMCs.

The ends were cut back, 8 bases at V and 3 bases at J, with 11 bases in the middle. CDR3 length: 12 residues. Germline assignment: CDR1 MDHEN and CDR2 SYDVKM. Per the original methods: Estimation of nucleated cell counts relied on the amplification of reference gene primers. Repertoires were generated with immunoSEQ multiplex PCR, while TCRdb's copy carries only in-frame clones and drops some. V, J and clone size are taken as reported in that table, and D and trimming were inferred from the DNA itself. This table has tens of thousands of clones, 65% to 80% appearing once. This rearrangement joins TRBV28 to TRBJ2-7; D might be TRBD1 (6 bases). The specimen was peripheral blood. This TCR derives from a man between 60 and 75 years old with acute or convalescent COVID-19. The CDR3 nucleotides read TGTGCCAGCCGGGACACGTTCTACGAGCAGTACTTC. Translated: CASRDTFYEQYF.